Below, one T cell receptor beta chain is given with its context. Its antigen remains unknown. This specimen belongs to a study of CD8+ T cells in alopecia areata. Overall study results and limits: Alphabeta T cells residing in normal skin are also sequenced in scalp samples.

Unmatched junction bases numbered 7, after V lost 2 bases and J lost 3 bases. This CDR3 is built from 15 residues. Germline-derived CDR1 and CDR2 are GTSNPN and SVGIG (reference sequence). Sorting of CD4+ and CD8+ T cells was performed on PBMCs. In each case, RNA was isolated and then reverse transcribed into cDNA as the sequencing template. Generated by immunoSEQ multiplex PCR, the TCRdb table keeps only in-frame clones and is missing some. The sample records roughly 140,000 clones, 51% being singletons. The TCR was taken from a human donor with alopecia areata. The rearrangement uses TRBV30 and TRBJ1-5; 7 bases align to TRBD1. Sequencing was performed on CD4+ T cells sorted from blood, taken at week 0. CDR3 region: CAWSPSGTVNQPQHF. The CDR3 DNA is TGTGCCTGGAGTCCATCCGGGACAGTCAATCAGCCCCAGCATTTT.